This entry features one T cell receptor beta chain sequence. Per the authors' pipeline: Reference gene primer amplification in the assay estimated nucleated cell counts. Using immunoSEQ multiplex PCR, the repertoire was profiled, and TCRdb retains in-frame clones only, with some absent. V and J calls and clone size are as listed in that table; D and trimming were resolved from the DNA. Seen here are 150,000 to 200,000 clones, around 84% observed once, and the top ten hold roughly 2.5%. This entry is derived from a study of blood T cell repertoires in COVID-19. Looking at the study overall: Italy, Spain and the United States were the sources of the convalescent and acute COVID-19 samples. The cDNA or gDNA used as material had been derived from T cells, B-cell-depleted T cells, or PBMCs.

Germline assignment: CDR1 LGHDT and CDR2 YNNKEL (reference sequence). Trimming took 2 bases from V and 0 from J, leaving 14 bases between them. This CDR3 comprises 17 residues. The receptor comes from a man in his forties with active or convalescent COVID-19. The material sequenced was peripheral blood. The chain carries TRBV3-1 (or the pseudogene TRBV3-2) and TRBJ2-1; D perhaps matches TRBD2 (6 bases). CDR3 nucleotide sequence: TGTGCCAGCAGCCAACTTACCGGGGGTAGCTCCTACAATGAGCAGTTCTTC. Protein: CASSQLTGGSSYNEQFF.